Sequencing of this T cell receptor (beta chain) was carried out in a study of regulatory T cells in long-lasting Graves disease. Study-wide results and caveats: Persistent disease favored TRBV28, TRBJ1-2 and TRBJ2-5.

The time point here: newly diagnosed GD, antithyroid drugs for less than 3 months. There was RNA extracted from PBMCs, and the TCR library was made from it. Building the TCR beta libraries relied on iRepertoire HTBI primers, and CDR3 regions underwent Arm-PCR. Each CDR3 protein is one row after TCRdb ran MiXCR on the multiplex PCR reads. The sample records about 560,000 distinct CDR3 sequences, around 16% being singletons. Germline V gene data show CDR1 as MNHEY and CDR2 as SMNVEV (reference sequence). Germline trimming cut 3 bases from V and 8 bases from J; bases unmatched to any gene: 9. There are 15 residues in the CDR3. This clonotype has a count of ten or more. The target antigen is unknown. Another study also made use of these data, one on T cells in Graves' hyperthyroidism and ophthalmopathy. According to that study: HTBI primers were the set used in a first-round RT-PCR of the TCR CDR3.

The rearrangement joins TRBV27 to TRBJ2-1; 8 nucleotides match TRBD2. The source is a man between 18 and 35 years old with Graves disease. Sequencing was performed on peripheral blood mononuclear cells (PBMCs), taken at new diagnosis, from a patient treated with antithyroid drugs. The CDR3 DNA reads as TGTGCCAGCAGTTTCCTTGCGGGAGGAACGTATGAGCAGTTCTTC. Residues: CASSFLAGGTYEQFF.